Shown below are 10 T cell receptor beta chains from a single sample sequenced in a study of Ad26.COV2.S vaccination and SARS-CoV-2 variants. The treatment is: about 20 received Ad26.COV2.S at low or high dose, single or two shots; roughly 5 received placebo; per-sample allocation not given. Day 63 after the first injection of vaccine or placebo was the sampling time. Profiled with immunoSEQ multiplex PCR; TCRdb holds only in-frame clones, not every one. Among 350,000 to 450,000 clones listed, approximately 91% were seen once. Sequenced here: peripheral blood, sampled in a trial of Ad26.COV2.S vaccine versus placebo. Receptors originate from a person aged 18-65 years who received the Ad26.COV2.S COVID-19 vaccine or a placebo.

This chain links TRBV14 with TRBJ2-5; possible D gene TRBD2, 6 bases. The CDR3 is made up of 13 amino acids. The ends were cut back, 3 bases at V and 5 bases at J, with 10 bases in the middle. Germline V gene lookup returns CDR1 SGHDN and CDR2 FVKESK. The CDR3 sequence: CASSQLEGETQYF. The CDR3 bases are TGTGCCAGCAGCCAGCTGGAGGGGGAGACCCAGTACTTC.

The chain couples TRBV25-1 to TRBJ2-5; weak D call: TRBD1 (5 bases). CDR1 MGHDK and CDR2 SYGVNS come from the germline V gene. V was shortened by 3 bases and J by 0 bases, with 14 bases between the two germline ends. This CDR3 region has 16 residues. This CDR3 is CASSDGAWQHQETQYF. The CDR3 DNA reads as TGTGCCAGCAGTGATGGGGCATGGCAGCACCAAGAGACCCAGTACTTC.

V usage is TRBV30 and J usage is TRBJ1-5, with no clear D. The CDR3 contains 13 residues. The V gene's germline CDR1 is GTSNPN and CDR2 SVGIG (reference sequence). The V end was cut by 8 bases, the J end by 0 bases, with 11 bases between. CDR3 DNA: TGTGCCAAGGACGAGTATAGCAATCAGCCCCAGCATTTT. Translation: CAKDEYSNQPQHF.

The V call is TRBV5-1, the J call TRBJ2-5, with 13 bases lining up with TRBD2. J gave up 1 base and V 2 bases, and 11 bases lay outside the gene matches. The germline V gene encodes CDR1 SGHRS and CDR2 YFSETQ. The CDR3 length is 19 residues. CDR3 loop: CASSFPGTSGAPPQETQYF. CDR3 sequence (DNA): TGCGCCAGCAGCTTCCCCGGGACTAGCGGGGCACCCCCCCAAGAGACCCAGTACTTC.

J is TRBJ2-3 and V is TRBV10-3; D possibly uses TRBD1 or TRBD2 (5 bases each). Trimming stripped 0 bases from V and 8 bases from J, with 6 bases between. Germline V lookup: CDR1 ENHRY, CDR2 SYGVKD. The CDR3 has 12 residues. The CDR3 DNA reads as TGTGCCATCAGTGAGTCGAGGGGTACGCAGTATTTT. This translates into CAISESRGTQYF.

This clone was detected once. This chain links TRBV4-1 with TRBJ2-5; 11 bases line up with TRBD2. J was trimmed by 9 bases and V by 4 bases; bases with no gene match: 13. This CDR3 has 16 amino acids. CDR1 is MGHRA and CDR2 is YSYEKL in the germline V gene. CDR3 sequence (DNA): TGCGCCAGCAGCCTCGCGGGAGTAGCGGGAGGGGAGGCCCAGTACTTC. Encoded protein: CASSLAGVAGGEAQYF.

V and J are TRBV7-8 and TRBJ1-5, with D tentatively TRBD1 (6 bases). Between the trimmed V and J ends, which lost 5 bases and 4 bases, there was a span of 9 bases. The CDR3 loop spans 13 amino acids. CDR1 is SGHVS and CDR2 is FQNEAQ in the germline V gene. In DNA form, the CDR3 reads TGTGCCAGCAGCCGACAGGTAAATCAGCCCCAGCATTTT. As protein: CASSRQVNQPQHF. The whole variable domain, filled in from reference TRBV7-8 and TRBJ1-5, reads GAGVSQSPRYKVAKRGQDVALRCDPISGHVSLFWYQQALGQGPEFLTYFQNEAQLDKSGLPSDRFFAERPEGSVSTLKIQRTQQEDSAVYLCASSRQVNQPQHFGDGTRLSIL.

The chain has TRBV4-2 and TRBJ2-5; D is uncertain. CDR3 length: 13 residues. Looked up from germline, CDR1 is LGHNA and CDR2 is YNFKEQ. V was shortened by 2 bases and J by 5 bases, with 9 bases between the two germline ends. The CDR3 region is CASSQPPEETQYF. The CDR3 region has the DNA TGTGCCAGCAGCCAACCACCGGAGGAGACCCAGTACTTC.

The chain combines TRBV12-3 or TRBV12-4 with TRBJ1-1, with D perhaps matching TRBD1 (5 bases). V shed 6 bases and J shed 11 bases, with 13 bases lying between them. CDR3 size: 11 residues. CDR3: CASRGRGDAFF. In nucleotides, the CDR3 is TGTGCCAGCAGGGGTCGGGGGGACGCTTTCTTT.

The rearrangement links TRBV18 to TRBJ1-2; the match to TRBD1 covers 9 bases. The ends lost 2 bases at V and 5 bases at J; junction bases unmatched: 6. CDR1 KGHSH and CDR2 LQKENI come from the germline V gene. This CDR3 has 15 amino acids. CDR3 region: CASSPLQGAEYGYTF. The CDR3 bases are TGTGCCAGCTCACCATTACAGGGGGCCGAGTATGGCTACACCTTC.